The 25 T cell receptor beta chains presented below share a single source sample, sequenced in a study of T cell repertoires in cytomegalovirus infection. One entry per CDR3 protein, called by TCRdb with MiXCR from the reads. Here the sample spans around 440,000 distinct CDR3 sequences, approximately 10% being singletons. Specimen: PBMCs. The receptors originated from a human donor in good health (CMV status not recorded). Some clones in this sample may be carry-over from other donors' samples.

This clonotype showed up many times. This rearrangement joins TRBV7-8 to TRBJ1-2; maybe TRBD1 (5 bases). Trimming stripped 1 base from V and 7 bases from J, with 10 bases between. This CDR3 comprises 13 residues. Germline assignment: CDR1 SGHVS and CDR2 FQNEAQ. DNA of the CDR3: TGTGCCAGCAGCTTAGTGACAGCGGCTGGCTACACCTTC. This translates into CASSLVTAAGYTF.

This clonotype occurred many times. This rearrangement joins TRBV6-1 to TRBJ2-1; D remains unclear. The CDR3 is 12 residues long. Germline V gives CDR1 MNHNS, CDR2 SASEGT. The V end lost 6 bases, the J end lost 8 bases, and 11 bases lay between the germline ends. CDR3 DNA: TGTGCCAGCAGGATAGTTGGAGATGAGCAGTTCTTC. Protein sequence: CASRIVGDEQFF.

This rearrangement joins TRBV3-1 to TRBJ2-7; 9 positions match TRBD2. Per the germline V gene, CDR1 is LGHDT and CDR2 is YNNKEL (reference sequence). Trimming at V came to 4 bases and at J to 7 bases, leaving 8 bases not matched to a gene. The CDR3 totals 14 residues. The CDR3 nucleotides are TGTGCCAGCAGCCTGGGACTAGCCTTGGAGGAGCAGTACTTC. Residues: CASSLGLALEEQYF.

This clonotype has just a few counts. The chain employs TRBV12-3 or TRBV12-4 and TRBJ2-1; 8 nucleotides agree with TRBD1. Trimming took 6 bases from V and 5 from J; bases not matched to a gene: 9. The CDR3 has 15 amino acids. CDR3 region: CASRPGQGAHNEQFF. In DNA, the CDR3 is TGTGCCAGCAGACCTGGACAGGGTGCTCACAATGAGCAGTTCTTC.

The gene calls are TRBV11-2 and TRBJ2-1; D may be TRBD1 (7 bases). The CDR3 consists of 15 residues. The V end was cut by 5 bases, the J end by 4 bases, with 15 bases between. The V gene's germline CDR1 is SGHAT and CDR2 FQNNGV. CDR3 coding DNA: TGTGCCAGCAGCCCCCCCAGGGGGGTTTACAATGAGCAGTTCTTC. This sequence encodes CASSPPRGVYNEQFF.

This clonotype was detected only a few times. The chain's CDR3 is CASSVTSNTEAFF. The CDR3, as DNA: TGTGCCAGTAGCGTCACCTCGAACACTGAAGCTTTCTTT. The chain carries TRBV19 and TRBJ1-1; D gene ambiguous. V lost 6 bases and J 1 base, leaving 9 bases between the germline ends. Germline-derived CDR1 and CDR2 are LNHDA and SQIVND (reference sequence). CDR3 length: 13 amino acids. The whole variable domain, filled in from reference TRBV19 and TRBJ1-1, reads DGGITQSPKYLFRKEGQNVTLSCEQNLNHDAMYWYRQDPGQGLRLIYYSQIVNDFQKGDIAEGYSVSREKKESFPLTVTSAQKNPTAFYLCASSVTSNTEAFFGQGTRLTVV.

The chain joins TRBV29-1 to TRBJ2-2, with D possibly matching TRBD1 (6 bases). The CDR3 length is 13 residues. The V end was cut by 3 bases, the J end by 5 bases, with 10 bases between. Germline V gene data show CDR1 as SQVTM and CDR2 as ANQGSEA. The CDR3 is CSVDLGATGELFF. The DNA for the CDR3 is TGCAGCGTTGATCTGGGGGCGACCGGGGAGCTGTTTTTT.

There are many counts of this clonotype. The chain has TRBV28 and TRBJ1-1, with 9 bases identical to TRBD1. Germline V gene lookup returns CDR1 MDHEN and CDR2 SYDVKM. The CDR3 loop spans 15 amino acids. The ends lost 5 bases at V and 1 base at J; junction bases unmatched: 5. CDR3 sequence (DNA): TGTGCCAGCAGTCAACCGACAGGGGGGAACACTGAAGCTTTCTTT. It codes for CASSQPTGGNTEAFF.

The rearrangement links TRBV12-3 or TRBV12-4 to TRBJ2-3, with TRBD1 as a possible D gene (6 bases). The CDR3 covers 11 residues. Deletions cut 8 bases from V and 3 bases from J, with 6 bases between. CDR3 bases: TGTGCCAGCCAGGGGACAGATACGCAGTATTTT. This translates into CASQGTDTQYF.

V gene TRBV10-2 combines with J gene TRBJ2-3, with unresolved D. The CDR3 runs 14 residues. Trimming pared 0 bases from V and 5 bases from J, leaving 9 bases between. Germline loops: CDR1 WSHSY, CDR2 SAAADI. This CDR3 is CASSESLMVDTQYF. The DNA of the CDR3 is TGCGCCAGCAGTGAGTCTTTGATGGTAGATACGCAGTATTTT.

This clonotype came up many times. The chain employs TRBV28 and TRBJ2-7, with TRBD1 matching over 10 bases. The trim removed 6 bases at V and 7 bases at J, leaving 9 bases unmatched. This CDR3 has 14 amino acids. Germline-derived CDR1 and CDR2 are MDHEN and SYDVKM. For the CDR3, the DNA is TGTGCCAGCAGGGACAGGGGGGGCCCCCGGGAGCAGTACTTC. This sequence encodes CASRDRGGPREQYF.

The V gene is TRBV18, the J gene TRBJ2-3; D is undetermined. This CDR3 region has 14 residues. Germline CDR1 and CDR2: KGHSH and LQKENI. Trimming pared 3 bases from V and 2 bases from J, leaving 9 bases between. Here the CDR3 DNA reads TGTGCCAGCTCACCGGGCAAGGCCACAGATACGCAGTATTTT. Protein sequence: CASSPGKATDTQYF.

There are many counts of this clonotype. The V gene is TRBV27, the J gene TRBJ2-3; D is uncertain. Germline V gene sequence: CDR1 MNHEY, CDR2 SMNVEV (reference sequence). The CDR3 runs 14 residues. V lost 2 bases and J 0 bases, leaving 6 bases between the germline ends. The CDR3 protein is CASSLRTSTDTQYF. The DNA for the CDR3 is TGTGCCAGCAGTTTAAGGACCAGCACAGATACGCAGTATTTT.

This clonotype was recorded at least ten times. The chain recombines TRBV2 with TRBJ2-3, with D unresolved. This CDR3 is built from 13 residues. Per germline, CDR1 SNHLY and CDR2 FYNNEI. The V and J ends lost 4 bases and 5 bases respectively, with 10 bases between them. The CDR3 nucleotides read TGTGCCAGCAGTGCCCGGTCTCAAGATACGCAGTATTTT. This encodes CASSARSQDTQYF.

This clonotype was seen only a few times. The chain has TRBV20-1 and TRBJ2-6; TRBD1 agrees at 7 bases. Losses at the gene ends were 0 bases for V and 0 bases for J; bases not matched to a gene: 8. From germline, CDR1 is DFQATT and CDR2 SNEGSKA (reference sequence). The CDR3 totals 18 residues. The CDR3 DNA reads TGCAGTGCTAGAGATGGGACAGCACCCAGCTCTGGGGCCAACGTCCTGACTTTC. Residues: CSARDGTAPSSGANVLTF.

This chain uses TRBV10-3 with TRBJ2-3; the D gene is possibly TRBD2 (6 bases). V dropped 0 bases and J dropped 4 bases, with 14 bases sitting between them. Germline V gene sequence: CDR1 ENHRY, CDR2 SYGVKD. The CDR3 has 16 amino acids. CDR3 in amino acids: CAISESSGGEADTQYF. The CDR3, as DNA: TGTGCCATCAGTGAGTCTTCCGGCGGGGAAGCAGATACGCAGTATTTT.

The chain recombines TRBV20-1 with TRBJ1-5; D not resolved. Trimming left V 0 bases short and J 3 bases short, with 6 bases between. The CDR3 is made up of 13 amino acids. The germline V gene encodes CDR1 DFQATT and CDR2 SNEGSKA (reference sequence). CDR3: CSAREGLNQPQHF. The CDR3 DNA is TGCAGTGCTAGAGAAGGGCTCAATCAGCCCCAGCATTTT.

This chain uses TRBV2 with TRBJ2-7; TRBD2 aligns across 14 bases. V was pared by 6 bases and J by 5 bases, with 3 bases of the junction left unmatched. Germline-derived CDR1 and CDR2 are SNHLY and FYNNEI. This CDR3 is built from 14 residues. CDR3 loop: CASRRLAGGNEQYF. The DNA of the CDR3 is TGTGCCAGCAGGCGACTAGCGGGAGGGAACGAGCAGTACTTC.

This chain's CDR3 is CASRMFSGRAYNEQFF. Written as DNA, the CDR3 is TGCGCCAGCAGAATGTTCAGCGGGCGCGCCTACAATGAGCAGTTCTTC. The V and J genes are TRBV5-1 and TRBJ2-1; TRBD2 might be the D (6 bases). CDR3 length equals 16 residues. V was shortened by 5 bases and J by 2 bases, with 17 bases between the two germline ends. CDR1 is SGHRS and CDR2 is YFSETQ in the germline V gene. Variable domain in full (rest from reference TRBV5-1 and TRBJ2-1): KAGVTQTPRYLIKTRGQQVTLSCSPISGHRSVSWYQQTPGQGLQFLFEYFSETQRNKGNFPGRFSGRQFSNSRSEMNVSTLELGDSALYLCASRMFSGRAYNEQFFGPGTRLTVL.

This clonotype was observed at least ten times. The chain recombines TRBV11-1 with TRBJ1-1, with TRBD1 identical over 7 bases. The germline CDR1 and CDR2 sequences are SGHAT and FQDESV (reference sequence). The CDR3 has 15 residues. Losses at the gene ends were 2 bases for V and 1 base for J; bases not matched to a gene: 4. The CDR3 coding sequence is TGTGCCAGCAGCTTAAACGGACAGGCGAACACTGAAGCTTTCTTT. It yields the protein CASSLNGQANTEAFF.

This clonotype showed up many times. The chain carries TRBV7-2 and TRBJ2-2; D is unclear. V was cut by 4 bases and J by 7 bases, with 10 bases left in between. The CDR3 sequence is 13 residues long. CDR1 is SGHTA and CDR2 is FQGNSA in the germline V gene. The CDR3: CASSSRSGGELFF. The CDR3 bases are TGTGCCAGCAGCTCCCGTTCGGGCGGGGAGCTGTTTTTT.

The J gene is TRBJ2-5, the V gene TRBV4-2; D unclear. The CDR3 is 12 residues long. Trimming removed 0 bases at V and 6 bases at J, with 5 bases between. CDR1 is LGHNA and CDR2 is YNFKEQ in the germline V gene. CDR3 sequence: CASSQDQQTQYF. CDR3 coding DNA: TGTGCCAGCAGCCAAGATCAGCAGACCCAGTACTTC.

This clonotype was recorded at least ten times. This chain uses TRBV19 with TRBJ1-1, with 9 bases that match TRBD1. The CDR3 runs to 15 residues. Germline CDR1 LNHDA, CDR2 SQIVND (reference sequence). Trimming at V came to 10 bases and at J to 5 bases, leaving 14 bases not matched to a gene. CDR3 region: CATSSHRGRGTEAFF. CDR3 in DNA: TGTGCCACCTCGAGCCACAGGGGGCGAGGAACTGAAGCTTTCTTT.

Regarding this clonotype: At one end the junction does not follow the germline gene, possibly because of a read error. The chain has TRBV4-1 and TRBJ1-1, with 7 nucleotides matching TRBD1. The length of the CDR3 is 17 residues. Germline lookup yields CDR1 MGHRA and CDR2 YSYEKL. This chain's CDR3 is CASSRPKGQKMNTEAFF. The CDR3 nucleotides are TGTGCCAGCAGCCGCCCGAAGGGACAGAAAATGAACACTGAAGCTTTCTTT.

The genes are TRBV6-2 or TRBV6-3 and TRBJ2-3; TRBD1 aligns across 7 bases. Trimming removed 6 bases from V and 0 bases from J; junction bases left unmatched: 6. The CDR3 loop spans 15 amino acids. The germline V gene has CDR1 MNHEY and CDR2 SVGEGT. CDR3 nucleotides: TGTGCCAGCAGAATCGACAGGGCCAGCACAGATACGCAGTATTTT. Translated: CASRIDRASTDTQYF.